The TCR beta chain under discussion was sequenced for a study of blood T cell repertoires in COVID-19. Overall study: In each case, the material was cDNA or gDNA derived from T cells, B-cell-depleted T cells, or PBMCs.

In the authors' methods: Amplified reference gene primers provided the basis for estimating nucleated cell counts. Measured with immunoSEQ multiplex PCR; TCRdb has only the in-frame clones, and not every one. V and J calls and clone size come straight from that table; D and trimming were deduced from the DNA. The sample has about 75,000 clones; 70% to 90% are singletons. This TCR was recovered from a woman in her seventies with acute or convalescent COVID-19. The specimen was peripheral blood.

The CDR3 region has the DNA TGTGCCAGCAGCCAAGGACAGGTAATTGGGACAGATACGCAGTATTTT. This sequence encodes CASSQGQVIGTDTQYF. The genes are TRBV3-1 (or the pseudogene TRBV3-2) and TRBJ2-3; possible D gene TRBD1, 6 bases. The CDR3 contains 16 residues. Germline assignment: CDR1 LGHDT and CDR2 YNNKEL (reference sequence). Trimming left V 1 base short and J 3 bases short, with 14 bases between.